A single sample gave rise to the 25 T cell receptor beta chains below, sequenced in a study of OX40 agonist ivuxolimab in advanced cancers. The library was prepared using the immunoSEQ multiplex PCR assay. Sourced from immuneACCESS, this table was stored by TCRdb with only in-frame sequences that have V and J called. A share of the clones is absent; for the studies checked, an unresolved V gene accounts for under half, and the remainder has no known explanation. For this sample the table gives under 100,000 clones, of which 75% to 90% were detected only once. In total, the top ten clones hold under 0.4% of the sample. The source was CD4+ or CD8+ T cells sorted from blood, collected in a trial of the OX40 agonist ivuxolimab. These receptors were taken from an adult with an advanced solid tumor such as melanoma, head and neck, liver or kidney cancer.

The chain has TRBV28 and TRBJ2-1; 8 bases line up with TRBD1. V gave up 5 bases and J gave up 8 bases; unmatched junction bases: 5. CDR1 and CDR2 from the germline V gene are MDHEN and SYDVKM. This CDR3 comprises 13 residues. The DNA of the CDR3 is TGTGCCAGCAGTCTCGGACAGGGCCATGAGCAGTTCTTC. Translating gives CASSLGQGHEQFF.

The chain employs TRBV6-6 and TRBJ2-2; D not resolved. Trimming removed 6 bases from V and 5 bases from J, with 4 bases in between. CDR3 length: 11 amino acids. CDR1 and CDR2 (germline): MNHNY, SVGAGI (reference sequence). The CDR3 here is CASRWTGELFF. The CDR3 DNA sequence: TGTGCCAGCAGGTGGACCGGGGAGCTGTTTTTT.

V and J are TRBV4-2 and TRBJ1-2, with D hard to call. Germline V CDR1 and CDR2: LGHNA, YNFKEQ. Between the trimmed V and J ends, which lost 0 bases and 8 bases, there was a span of 10 bases. The CDR3 runs 13 residues. The chain's CDR3 is CASSQESLGGYTF. The CDR3 DNA follows: TGTGCCAGCAGCCAAGAATCCCTGGGCGGCTACACCTTC.

This chain connects TRBV7-2 to TRBJ2-7; 7 bases line up with TRBD1. The J segment lost 1 base and the V segment lost 5 bases, leaving 11 bases of the junction unmatched. Germline V gives CDR1 SGHTA, CDR2 FQGNSA. The CDR3 sequence is 16 residues long. The chain's CDR3 is CASSLHRGWRSYEQYF. In nucleotides, the CDR3 is TGTGCCAGCAGCCTCCACAGGGGTTGGAGATCCTACGAGCAGTACTTC.

This chain uses TRBV28 with TRBJ2-7; 9 bases match TRBD1. Losses at the gene ends were 5 bases for V and 2 bases for J; bases not matched to a gene: 7. The V gene's germline CDR1 is MDHEN and CDR2 SYDVKM. CDR3 length: 15 residues. The CDR3 DNA is TGTGCCAGCAGTCGAGCCGGGACAGGGCCCTACGAGCAGTACTTC. Encoded protein: CASSRAGTGPYEQYF.

This clone was seen just once. This chain links TRBV27 with TRBJ2-7, with 7 bases aligning to TRBD2. Looked up from germline, CDR1 is MNHEY and CDR2 is SMNVEV (reference sequence). V dropped 5 bases and J dropped 5; count of bases not matched to a gene: 9. The CDR3 runs to 14 residues. The CDR3 loop is CASSPNPSGDEQYF. CDR3 bases: TGTGCCAGCAGTCCGAATCCTAGCGGAGACGAGCAGTACTTC.

This clone was detected only once. The chain is built from TRBV6-5 and TRBJ2-3; TRBD2 is a possible D gene (5 bases). Trimming stripped 2 bases from V and 5 bases from J, with 11 bases between. Germline V gene sequence: CDR1 MNHEY, CDR2 SVGAGI. The CDR3 consists of 14 residues. The CDR3 nucleotides read TGTGCCAGCAGTTACCGGCGGGCCGGAGATACGCAGTATTTT. It specifies CASSYRRAGDTQYF.

This rearrangement joins TRBV7-9 to TRBJ1-5; perhaps TRBD1 as D (5 bases). The germline V and J ends were trimmed by 5 bases and 7 bases, with 15 bases remaining between them. The CDR3 has 14 amino acids. Germline V gene sequence: CDR1 SEHNR, CDR2 FQNEAQ (reference sequence). CDR3 in amino acids: CASSKDMAGQPQHF. In nucleotides, the CDR3 is TGTGCCAGCAGCAAGGACATGGCGGGCCAGCCCCAGCATTTT.

The chain carries TRBV29-1 and TRBJ1-1; 11 bases fit TRBD1. There are 13 residues in the CDR3. The germline V gene has CDR1 SQVTM and CDR2 ANQGSEA. V shed 7 bases, J shed 1 base, and the junction held 2 bases outside the gene matches. The CDR3 bases are TGCAGCGGGACAGGGGGCGAGAACACTGAAGCTTTCTTT. It is translated as CSGTGGENTEAFF.

The chain uses TRBV5-1 and TRBJ2-1, with TRBD1 matching 8 bases. Looked up from germline, CDR1 is SGHRS and CDR2 is YFSETQ. V was pared by 3 bases and J by 7 bases, with 6 bases of the junction left unmatched. The CDR3 sequence is 14 residues long. The CDR3 DNA sequence: TGCGCCAGCAGCTCCTTTACAGGGGGGAATGAGCAGTTCTTC. This gives the protein CASSSFTGGNEQFF.

This sequence joins TRBV5-6 and TRBJ2-7; 9 bases match TRBD1. The CDR3 length is 16 residues. V shed 4 bases and J 4 bases; nucleotides not matched to a gene: 12. The germline CDR1 and CDR2 sequences are SGHDT and YYEEEE. CDR3 DNA: TGTGCCAGCAGCCCTGGCGGGACAGGGAAGTCGTACGAGCAGTACTTC. Amino acid sequence: CASSPGGTGKSYEQYF.

This clone has a single count. The V and J genes are TRBV19 and TRBJ1-3, with D possibly being TRBD1 (5 bases). With 10 bases removed from V and 0 bases from J, the gap between germline ends came to 10 bases. The CDR3 totals 13 residues. CDR1 is LNHDA, CDR2 SQIVND, per germline (reference sequence). This chain's CDR3 is CATGGSSGNTIYF. CDR3 coding DNA: TGTGCCACCGGGGGAAGCTCTGGAAACACCATATATTTT. Full variable domain (outside the CDR3, taken from reference TRBV19 and TRBJ1-3): DGGITQSPKYLFRKEGQNVTLSCEQNLNHDAMYWYRQDPGQGLRLIYYSQIVNDFQKGDIAEGYSVSREKKESFPLTVTSAQKNPTAFYLCATGGSSGNTIYFGEGSWLTVV.

V is TRBV7-3 and J is TRBJ2-7; no clear D. This CDR3 region has 15 residues. Looked up from germline, CDR1 is SGHTA and CDR2 is FQGTGA. Trimming took off 5 bases at V and 0 bases at J, with 14 bases between the two ends. The CDR3 protein is CASSTGPMASYEQYF. CDR3 in DNA: TGTGCCAGCAGCACGGGTCCCATGGCCTCCTACGAGCAGTACTTC. The full variable domain, in which reference TRBV7-3 and TRBJ2-7 provide the parts outside the CDR3, is GAGVSQTPSNKVTEKGKYVELRCDPISGHTALYWYRQSLGQGPEFLIYFQGTGAADDSGLPNDRFFAVRPEGSVSTLKIQRTERGDSAVYLCASSTGPMASYEQYFGPGTRLTVT.

The rearrangement links TRBV7-9 to TRBJ1-1; D is perhaps TRBD1 (6 bases). V was trimmed by 5 bases and J by 1 base, leaving 8 bases between them. This CDR3 comprises 13 residues. Germline V gene sequence: CDR1 SEHNR, CDR2 FQNEAQ (reference sequence). The CDR3 sequence: CASSPGQNTEAFF. CDR3 bases: TGTGCCAGCAGCCCGGGACAGAACACTGAAGCTTTCTTT.

V and J are TRBV2 and TRBJ1-1, with D possibly matching TRBD1 (5 bases). The V end was cut by 5 bases, the J end by 0 bases, with 13 bases between. Germline values: CDR1 SNHLY, CDR2 FYNNEI. The CDR3 length is 15 residues. The CDR3 reads CASSLDRSMNTEAFF. The CDR3 nucleotides are TGTGCCAGCAGTCTCGACAGATCTATGAACACTGAAGCTTTCTTT.

The rearrangement joins TRBV5-1 to TRBJ2-6; TRBD1 matches at 9 bases. CDR1 and CDR2 from the germline V gene are SGHRS and YFSETQ. This CDR3 has 19 amino acids. V shed 1 base, J shed 0 bases, and the junction held 8 bases outside the gene matches. The CDR3 loop is CASSLMWGQGGSGANVLTF. DNA for the CDR3: TGCGCCAGCAGCTTGATGTGGGGACAGGGAGGCTCTGGGGCCAACGTCCTGACTTTC.

This chain links TRBV5-1 with TRBJ1-2; D is undetermined. Trimming left V 4 bases short and J 4 bases short, with 14 bases between. Germline V CDR1 and CDR2: SGHRS, YFSETQ. The CDR3 spans 14 residues. The CDR3 region has the DNA TGCGCCAGCAGCGTAACAGACTTTTCCTATGGCTACACCTTC. This translates into CASSVTDFSYGYTF.

The chain has TRBV18 and TRBJ1-4, with D possibly being TRBD1 (5 bases). V dropped 3 bases and J dropped 6 bases, with 11 bases sitting between them. CDR3 size: 14 residues. Germline V gene data show CDR1 as KGHSH and CDR2 as LQKENI. CDR3 protein: CASSPLLGDEKLFF. CDR3 nucleotides: TGTGCCAGCTCACCCCTTCTGGGGGATGAAAAACTGTTTTTT.

This clone is medium-sized (0.01 to 0.1%) by share. The chain is built from TRBV7-9 and TRBJ1-3; tentatively, D is TRBD1 (5 bases). V lost 11 bases, J lost 1 base, and 9 bases lay in between. The V gene's germline CDR1 is SEHNR and CDR2 FQNEAQ (reference sequence). The CDR3 has 12 residues. CDR3 bases: TGTGCCGGCCAGGGTTCTGGAAACACCATATATTTT. Encoded protein: CAGQGSGNTIYF.

The V and J genes are TRBV19 and TRBJ2-7; tentative D call: TRBD2 (6 bases). This CDR3 is built from 15 residues. V lost 4 bases and J 0 bases, leaving 13 bases between the germline ends. Per germline, CDR1 LNHDA and CDR2 SQIVND (reference sequence). CDR3 in DNA: TGTGCCAGTAGTACCGTTAGCGGTAGCTCCTACGAGCAGTACTTC. Its protein is CASSTVSGSSYEQYF.

The chain employs TRBV7-5 and TRBJ2-3; the table's D call, TRBD2, was not checked against the DNA. TRBV7-5 is recorded as a pseudogene. The CDR3 sequence is 17 residues long. As DNA, the CDR3 is TGTGCCAGAAGCTTAAGGACTAGCGGGAGGTTATCAGATACGCAGTATTTT. It encodes CARSLRTSGRLSDTQYF.

The CDR3 region is CASSSIYTDTQYF. CDR3 nucleotides: TGTGCCAGCAGTTCGATATACACAGATACGCAGTATTTT. The V and J genes are TRBV6-4 and TRBJ2-3; D is unclear. V lost 5 bases, J lost 2 bases, and 8 bases lay in between. Germline V gives CDR1 MRHNA, CDR2 SNTAGT. This CDR3 contains 13 residues.

CDR3 protein: CASSLEEAGGSEQYF. CDR3 sequence (DNA): TGCGCCAGCAGCTTGGAGGAAGCGGGAGGTAGCGAGCAGTACTTC. J is TRBJ2-7 and V is TRBV5-1; TRBD2 matches at 9 bases. The CDR3 is 15 amino acids. Germline V gives CDR1 SGHRS, CDR2 YFSETQ. V trimming: 0 bases; J trimming: 6 bases; junction bases outside the gene matches: 7.

The chain employs TRBV11-2 and TRBJ1-1; TRBD1 is a possible D gene (5 bases). The ends were cut back, 4 bases at V and 0 bases at J, with 12 bases in the middle. Germline CDR1 is SGHAT and CDR2 is FQNNGV. This CDR3 region has 15 residues. CDR3 loop: CASSSRGVMNTEAFF. The CDR3 bases are TGTGCCAGCAGCTCAAGGGGCGTTATGAACACTGAAGCTTTCTTT.

The rearrangement joins TRBV11-2 to TRBJ1-3; D remains ambiguous. The V gene's germline CDR1 is SGHAT and CDR2 FQNNGV. The V end was cut by 5 bases, the J end by 0 bases, with 5 bases between. This CDR3 region has 13 residues. The CDR3 DNA sequence: TGTGCCAGCAGCGAGGACTCTGGAAACACCATATATTTT. Its protein product is CASSEDSGNTIYF. The whole variable domain, remainder taken from reference TRBV11-2 and TRBJ1-3, is EAGVAQSPRYKIIEKRQSVAFWCNPISGHATLYWYQQILGQGPKLLIQFQNNGVVDDSQLPKDRFSAERLKGVDSTLKIQPAKLEDSAVYLCASSEDSGNTIYFGEGSWLTVV.